What follows describes a single T cell receptor beta chain. This clone was detected only once. Its antigen is currently not known. The record has no base qualities; no much larger clone is one base away. The data belong to a study of shared clonotypes between healthy human individuals (dated by TCRdb to 2018 to 2020). With regard to the full study: The cohort included three men and a couple of women between 18 and 49 years of age. Libraries were prepared and TCR repertoires were sequenced by different laboratories using diverse techniques, in order to increase sequencing depth and limit assay-specific biases. For each donor, CD4 naive and CD4 memory were each given three plates, CD8 naive was given two plates, and CD8 memory was given one plate. Per donor, leukapheresis produced somewhere between about 0.94 and 9 billion PBMCs. To estimate repertoire size and how much clonotype sharing occurs between individuals, the study deeply sequenced the blood TCR repertoires of five healthy adults.

Using the deep immunoSEQ assay, multiplex PCR amplified TCR CDR3 regions from genomic DNA. For each cell subset, the extracted genomic DNA was distributed evenly across all wells of several immunoSEQ 96-well plates, and each plate served as one replicate. For sorted subsets, 200 ng of genomic DNA, equivalent to about 30,000 T cell genomes, went into each replicate PCR. Purified libraries were quantified with a Qubit 3.0 fluorometer, sized on a Bioanalyzer 2100, and re-quantified with the KAPA Library Quantification kit. Every immunoSEQ 96-well plate was sequenced on a dedicated single-read 150-cycle Illumina NextSeq 550 flow cell. From the authors' description of their analysis: Because only junctional sequences without quality scores were contained in the immunoSEQ output, filtering matching that applied to full-length reads could not be performed. Sequences were annotated with PyIR, a Python wrapper for IgBLAST v1.9, using IMGT germline references to assign V/J genes and CDR3. Reads were filtered out if the reads had weak V/J assignments (E-value above 1e-6), no CDR3, stop codons, out-of-frame junctions, or ambiguous translated residues. V3J clonotypes were defined by identical inferred V gene, J gene, and CDR3 amino acid sequence. Percentage overlap between repertoires was calculated by dividing the number of shared unique clonotypes by the size of the smaller repertoire. Three approaches were used to assess repertoire richness: RTK rarefaction, the Chao1 estimator, and Recon v2.1 estimates of unobserved clonotypes. OLGA was used to compute generation probabilities for all TCRbeta clonotypes that the gDNA method yielded from a handful of donors. TCRdb holds this immuneACCESS table with in-frame rearrangements only. Some clones are missing; in checked studies, unresolved V genes explain under half, and the rest has no known cause. V, J and clone size are those of that table, while D and trimming were read from the DNA. The sample contains 2.5 million or so clones, 90% to 95% of them found a single time. Of the sample, roughly 0.15% falls within the top ten clones.

From cysteine to phenylalanine, the CDR3 is 12 amino acids long. The kept DNA is CDR3 alone, 36 bases in frame from the first base. CDR1 is given as SQVTM and CDR2 as ANQGSEA, both from the germline V gene. Relative to germline, V is missing 8 bases and J is missing 8 bases, with 11 bases of the junction outside any gene match. Donors were healthy HIV-negative adults with no recently reported acute infections or vaccinations. All donors were Caucasian adults living in Nashville, Tennessee, USA. CD4+ T cells were enriched by magnetic negative selection, after which naive cells were positively selected on CD45RA and the negative fraction was taken as the memory subset. Blood was obtained by leukapheresis, after which PBMCs were separated by Ficoll-Histopaque density gradient centrifugation and cryopreserved in liquid nitrogen vapor phase. Analytical flow cytometry was used to check the purity and quantity of every magnetically sorted T cell population. Genomic DNA was isolated from each sorted fraction and quantified by UV absorbance on a Nanodrop 2000c.

Results the study describes overall, beyond this receptor: Because the study included only a small number of donors, the genetic and exposure-history diversity represented was limited. Around 5% of naive CD4, 3.5% of naive CD8, around 2.3% of memory CD4, and 0.4% of memory CD8 clonotypes were shared across a few donors. Compared with non-shared clonotypes, the clonotypes found in all four sorted-subset donors had higher generation probabilities. Rarefaction of sorted-subset datasets indicated incomplete sequencing despite the large sequencing depth. Naive subsets generally had larger estimated clonotype richness than memory subsets did. Sampling was restricted to blood, and TCR repertoires in tissues likely differ from the TCR repertoires found in blood. Pairwise subsampling indicated that sequencing depth was expected to affect the degree of clonotype sharing among donors.

The chain was built from TRBV29-1 and TRBJ1-2; TRBD1 lines up with 7 middle nucleotides. The receptor comes from a man younger than 35 in good health. Sequencing was done on a sample of naive CD4+ T cells sorted from blood. The label giving this sample's cell subset or site can be read as: CD45RA+ positively selected. In nucleotides, the sequence is TGCAGCATAGACCGGGACAGCAGGGGCTACACCTTC. Protein translation: CSIDRDSRGYTF.